The 21 T cell receptor beta chains in this list originate from one sample, sequenced in a study of tissue T cells after allogeneic stem cell transplantation. Noted time point: mouse harvest day 14 after allogeneic transplant. Each mouse received 10^7 T-cell-depleted marrow cells plus 10^6 splenic CD5+ T cells by tail vein. The method was immunoSEQ multiplex PCR; TCRdb's version includes in-frame clones alone and lacks a portion of them. This table has about 2,900 clones, approximately 48% appearing once. The specimen was gut tissue. The receptors derive from a female BALB/c mouse given C57BL/6 T cells with graft-versus-host disease after an allogeneic hematopoietic cell transplant.

In this sample, this clone turned up a few times. Germline and genes: mouse. The read is 1 residue too short to cover the CDR3 end, so that end is filled in from the germline J gene. The chain recombines TRBV16 with TRBJ1-3; D possibly corresponds to TRBD1 (5 bases). Germline lookup yields CDR1 SGHSA and CDR2 FRNQAP. The CDR3 runs to 14 residues. Trimming took off 5 bases at V and 0 bases at J, with 8 bases between the two ends. The CDR3 loop is CASSAQDSGNTLYF. CDR3 DNA, as far as it was read: TGTGCAAGCAGCGCACAGGATTCTGGAAATACGCTCTAT.

This clone was seen more than once but under ten times. Gene and germline names: mouse. The DNA ends 1 residue before the CDR3 does, and the rest of the CDR3 is filled in from the germline J gene. This chain joins TRBV16 and TRBJ2-7; TRBD2 might be the D (5 bases). CDR3 size: 14 residues. CDR1 and CDR2 (germline): SGHSA, FRNQAP. Trimming took 2 bases from V and 0 from J, leaving 8 bases between them. The DNA read from the CDR3 is TGTGCAAGCAGCTTATTGGGGAGCTCCTATGAACAGTAC. This gives the protein CASSLLGSSYEQY. In full, the CDR3 reads CASSLLGSSYEQYF. Filled out from reference TRBV16 and TRBJ2-7, the complete variable domain reads NAGVIQTPRHKVTGKGQEATLWCEPISGHSAVFWYRQTIVQGLEFLTYFRNQAPIDDSGMPKERFSAQMPNQSHSTLKIQSTQPQDSAVYLCASSLLGSSYEQYFGPGTRLTVL.

Comments on this clone: Genes here carry mouse names. The observed sequence ends 1 residue before the CDR3 terminus, with the missing tail filled in from the germline J gene. The chain recombines TRBV26 with TRBJ1-1; perhaps TRBD1 as D (6 bases). Trimming removed 4 bases from V and 4 bases from J, with 13 bases in between. Looked up from germline, CDR1 is KGHPV and CDR2 is FQNQEV (reference sequence). The CDR3 covers 14 residues. The DNA read from the CDR3 is TGTGCCAGCAGTCGGCCGGGACATCTCACAGAAGTCTTC. This translates into CASSRPGHLTEVF. The entire CDR3 protein is CASSRPGHLTEVFF.

This clone was counted between two and nine times. The gene names here belong to mouse. The CDR3 end is not reached by the read, which stops 1 residue before it; the germline J gene fills it in. V usage is TRBV19 and J usage is TRBJ1-4, with TRBD1 matching 8 bases. The CDR3 totals 12 residues. Germline CDR1 FNHDT, CDR2 SITEND (reference sequence). V lost 5 bases and J lost 8; bases outside the gene matches: 2. The DNA read from the CDR3 is TGTGCCAGCAGGACAGGGGTGGAAAGATTATTT. Protein: CASRTGVERLF. The CDR3 as a whole reads CASRTGVERLFF.

This clone was counted between two and nine times. The gene symbols are mouse symbols. Sequencing ends 1 residue short of the CDR3 end; the germline J gene provides the rest. The chain uses TRBV19 and TRBJ1-4; 9 bases fit TRBD1. Germline CDR1 and CDR2: FNHDT and SITEND (reference sequence). The ends lost 6 bases at V and 7 bases at J; junction bases unmatched: 7. CDR3 length equals 14 residues. The covered CDR3 bases are TGTGCCAGCACCCCCGGGACAGGGTGCGAAAGATTATTT. Its translation: CASTPGTGCERLF. The full CDR3 protein reads CASTPGTGCERLFF. The full variable domain, completed using reference TRBV19 and TRBJ1-4, is GGIITQTPKFLIGQEGQKLTLKCQQNFNHDTMYWYRQDSGKGLRLIYYSITENDLQKGDLSEGYDASREKKSSFSLTVTSAQKNEMAVFLCASTPGTGCERLFFGHGTKLSVL.

Concerning this clone: Mouse names are used for the genes. The sequenced fragment ends 1 residue before the CDR3 boundary, so the rest is inferred from the germline J gene. The chain couples TRBV23 to TRBJ2-1; TRBD2 is taken as the D call from the table, unchecked against the DNA. The V gene's germline CDR1 is KGHTA and CDR2 FQNQQP. This CDR3 is 15 amino acids long. Partial CDR3 DNA: TGCTCCAGCAGTCCCCGCTGGGGGGACTATGCTGAGCAGTTC. This encodes CSSSPRWGDYAEQF. The complete CDR3 reads CSSSPRWGDYAEQFF.

On this clone: The germline and genes are mouse ones. Sequencing ends 1 residue short of the CDR3 end; the germline J gene provides the rest. This rearrangement joins TRBV1 to TRBJ1-3; D ambiguous. V was shortened by 4 bases and J by 0 bases, with 1 base between the two germline ends. From germline, CDR1 is NSQYPW and CDR2 LRSPGD (reference sequence). The CDR3 totals 12 residues. The CDR3 protein is CTCSDSGNTLYF. CDR3 DNA, as far as it was read: TGCACCTGCAGTGATTCTGGAAATACGCTCTAT.

A note on this clone: Mouse gene names apply. Read sequence stops 1 residue before the CDR3 end, and the germline J gene provides the missing end. The V gene is TRBV26, the J gene TRBJ2-4, with D unclear. This CDR3 contains 13 residues. Trimming took off 3 bases at V and 4 bases at J, with 8 bases between the two ends. Germline CDR1 is KGHPV and CDR2 is FQNQEV (reference sequence). The CDR3 reads CASSLPSENTLYF. The covered CDR3 bases are TGTGCCAGCAGTCTCCCCTCAGAAAACACCTTGTAC.

The table lists this clone with a few counts. Gene labels here are mouse ones. The read halts 1 residue ahead of the CDR3 end, with the missing end drawn from the germline J gene. The rearrangement links TRBV26 to TRBJ2-3, with 9 bases aligning to TRBD1. V trimming: 5 bases; J trimming: 1 base; junction bases outside the gene matches: 4. CDR1 is KGHPV and CDR2 is FQNQEV in the germline V gene (reference sequence). The CDR3 has 15 residues. The CDR3 region is CASSVGQGGAETLYF. Incomplete CDR3 DNA: TGTGCCAGCAGTGTGGGACAGGGTGGTGCAGAAACGCTGTAT.

This clone is labeled medium-sized. Germline and genes: mouse. The read halts 1 residue ahead of the CDR3 end, with the missing end drawn from the germline J gene. The chain has TRBV13-1 and TRBJ2-7; D call uncertain. Trimming stripped 5 bases from V and 0 bases from J, with 3 bases between. CDR3 length: 11 amino acids. Germline V lookup: CDR1 NSHNY, CDR2 SYGAGN. Incomplete CDR3 DNA: TGTGCCAGCAGGCTCTCCTATGAACAGTAC. This sequence encodes CASRLSYEQY. The CDR3, in full, reads CASRLSYEQYF.

This clone was picked up a small number of times. Gene names and germline match the mouse. Read data end 1 residue before the CDR3 end; the end is taken from the germline J gene. V is TRBV2 and J is TRBJ2-7; D ambiguous. With 0 bases removed from V and 4 bases from J, the gap between germline ends came to 10 bases. Germline V gives CDR1 LGHNA, CDR2 YSYQKL. This CDR3 is 14 amino acids long. The CDR3 loop is CASSQDNSKYEQYF. The covered CDR3 bases are TGTGCCAGCAGCCAAGACAACAGCAAATATGAACAGTAC.

As concerns this clone: Gene names are mouse gene names. The CDR3 end is not reached by the read, which stops 1 residue before it; the germline J gene fills it in. This chain uses TRBV5 with TRBJ1-4; D is perhaps TRBD1 (5 bases). From germline, CDR1 is LGHNA and CDR2 YNLKQL (reference sequence). Trimming removed 5 bases from V and 0 bases from J, with 10 bases in between. The CDR3 covers 15 residues. The CDR3 loop is CASSSRTISNERLFF. The sequenced CDR3 bases are TGTGCCAGCAGCTCACGGACAATTTCCAACGAAAGATTATTT.

This clone appeared a single time. Germline and genes: mouse. The CDR3 end falls 1 residue outside the read, so it is completed with the germline J gene. The chain uses TRBV23 and TRBJ2-4; the DNA was not used to check the table's D call, TRBD2. The CDR3 runs to 13 residues. The germline V gene encodes CDR1 KGHTA and CDR2 FQNQQP. The CDR3 DNA, read in part, is TGCTCCAGCAGTCAACGGGGGGCGGACACCTTGTAC. Its translation is CSSSQRGADTLY. The full CDR3 is CSSSQRGADTLYF. Variable domain in full (rest from reference TRBV23 and TRBJ2-4): DAAVTQKPRYLIKMKGQEAEMKCIPEKGHTAVFWYQQKQSKELKFLIYFQNQQPLDQIDMVKERFSAVCPSSSLCSLGIRTCEAEDSALYLCSSSQRGADTLYFGAGTRLSVL.

Remarks on this clone: Mouse germline and gene names are used. The CDR3 goes on 1 residue after the read ends, and that part is filled in from the germline J gene. The chain carries TRBV13-3 and TRBJ2-5, with TRBD2 matching 11 bases. V shed 4 bases, J shed 0 bases, and the junction held 4 bases outside the gene matches. Germline CDR1 and CDR2: NNHDY and SYVADS. The CDR3 runs to 16 residues. The CDR3 protein is CASSKGLGVNQDTQYF. The part of the CDR3 DNA that was read is TGTGCCAGCAGTAAGGGACTGGGGGTTAACCAAGACACCCAGTAC.

Comment on this clone: The gene names given are mouse names. The read stops 1 residue short of the end of the CDR3; the missing end is completed from the germline J gene. The chain links TRBV1 to TRBJ2-1; D is undetermined. This CDR3 has 13 amino acids. Trimming removed 2 bases at V and 4 bases at J, with 6 bases between. Germline assignment: CDR1 NSQYPW and CDR2 LRSPGD (reference sequence). CDR3 DNA, as far as it was read: TGCACCTGCAGTGCAAGAGGGTATGCTGAGCAGTTC. This sequence encodes CTCSARGYAEQF. The entire CDR3 protein reads CTCSARGYAEQFF. The full variable domain, its missing parts supplied by reference TRBV1 and TRBJ2-1, is VTLLEQNPRWRLVPRGQAVNLRCILKNSQYPWMSWYQQDLQKQLQWLFTLRSPGDKEVKSLPGADYLATRVTDTELRLQVANMSQGRTLYCTCSARGYAEQFFGPGTRLTVL.

A remark on this clone: Genes and germline are mouse. The CDR3: CASRPGLGYEQYF. The part of the CDR3 DNA that was read is TGTGCCAGCAGGCCGGGACTGGGGTATGAACAGTAC. This chain connects TRBV15 to TRBJ2-7; 10 nucleotides match TRBD2. The observed sequence ends 1 residue before the CDR3 terminus, with the missing tail filled in from the germline J gene. The germline gives CDR1 SGHND, CDR2 FRSKSL. This CDR3 comprises 13 residues. V shed 6 bases, J shed 4 bases, and the junction held 3 bases outside the gene matches. Variable domain in full (rest from reference TRBV15 and TRBJ2-7): DAGVTQTPRHEVAEKGQTIILKCEPVSGHNDLFWYRQTKIQGLELLSYFRSKSLMEDGGAFKDRFKAEMLNSSFSTLKIQPTEPKDSAVYLCASRPGLGYEQYFGPGTRLTVL.

This clone was seen only a few times. Gene names and germline refer to mouse. The read stops 1 residue short of the end of the CDR3; the missing end is completed from the germline J gene. The rearrangement uses TRBV26 and TRBJ2-5, with 11 bases identical to TRBD2. Germline assignment: CDR1 KGHPV and CDR2 FQNQEV (reference sequence). The CDR3 sequence is 15 residues long. With V trimmed by 4 bases and J by 6 bases, 6 bases remained unmatched. The covered CDR3 bases are TGTGCCAGCAGTCCGCTCCGGGACTGGGGGGACACCCAGTAC. This encodes CASSPLRDWGDTQY. The whole CDR3 protein reads CASSPLRDWGDTQYF.

Note on this clone: Germline and genes: mouse. The sequenced fragment ends 1 residue before the CDR3 boundary, so the rest is inferred from the germline J gene. This chain connects TRBV2 to TRBJ2-1; maybe TRBD2 (6 bases). The CDR3 consists of 15 residues. In germline, CDR1 is LGHNA, CDR2 YSYQKL. The V end lost 2 bases, the J end lost 3 bases, and 11 bases lay between the germline ends. The covered CDR3 bases are TGTGCCAGCAGCCAACCCCGCTGGGGCTATGCTGAGCAGTTC. This sequence encodes CASSQPRWGYAEQF. The CDR3 reads in full as CASSQPRWGYAEQFF.

There are a few counts of this clone. The gene symbols are mouse symbols. CDR3 DNA (partial): TGTGCCAGCTCTCTCCGGGGGGGCACCGGGCAGCTCTAC. Translated, it gives CASSLRGGTGQLY. The whole CDR3 sequence is CASSLRGGTGQLYF. This chain connects TRBV12-2 to TRBJ2-2, with 7 positions matching TRBD2. The sequenced fragment ends 1 residue before the CDR3 boundary, so the rest is inferred from the germline J gene. The CDR3 covers 14 residues. The germline gives CDR1 SGHLS, CDR2 HYDKME. The V gene end was trimmed by 0 bases and the J gene end by 4 bases; junction bases not matched to a gene: 1.

This clone appeared a single time. These gene names are mouse names. Sequencing ends 1 residue short of the CDR3 end; the germline J gene provides the rest. The rearrangement joins TRBV3 to TRBJ1-1, with D unclear. V gave up 6 bases and J gave up 1 base, with 6 bases separating them. This CDR3 region has 12 residues. Germline assignment: CDR1 SNHLY and CDR2 FYNGKV (reference sequence). CDR3 region: CASRRQNTEVFF. The sequenced part of the CDR3 DNA is TGTGCCAGCAGACGACAAAACACAGAAGTCTTC.

A note on this clone: Genes here carry mouse names. From the germline J gene comes the end of the CDR3, since the read stops 1 residue before it. This sequence joins TRBV12-1 and TRBJ1-1, with no clear D. V was clipped by 4 bases and J by 0 bases, with 8 bases between them. The CDR3 covers 13 residues. CDR1 and CDR2 from the germline V gene are SGHSN and HYEKVE. The chain's CDR3 is CASSFRANTEVFF. The part of the CDR3 DNA that was read is TGTGCCAGCTCCTTCAGAGCAAACACAGAAGTCTTC.